The entry below gives a single T cell receptor beta chain sequence along with its context. The antigen is undetermined. Produced via immunoSEQ multiplex PCR; TCRdb's table is partial and in-frame only. The sample records 90,000 or so clones, 95% to 97% being singletons. V dropped 0 bases and J dropped 7 bases, with 13 bases sitting between them. The CDR3 runs to 15 residues. The germline V gene encodes CDR1 MGHRA and CDR2 YSYEKL. These data come from a study of cytomegalovirus exposure and HLA in healthy donors. Study results and caveats: One later analysis, an examination of the 100 to 150 validation repertoires, found that first-cohort TCR clusters tended to co-occur in them. Listed as cytomegalovirus-associated were 150 or so TCR beta chains. Most TCRs appeared rarely, but some public TCRs recurred in many donors. In vitro testing confirmed a few CMV-associated chains as specific for CMV antigens.

The sequenced sample consisted of PBMCs. V and J are TRBV4-1 and TRBJ1-5; no definite D call. This sequence originates from a man in his late teens or twenties in good health and CMV-seronegative. CDR3 loop: CASSQELTGGQPQHF. The CDR3 DNA follows: TGCGCCAGCAGCCAAGAGCTGACGGGTGGGCAGCCCCAGCATTTT.